In its sample, the clone carrying this T cell receptor (beta chain) was seen a few times. Trimming took 1 base from V and 2 from J, leaving 10 bases between them. CDR1 and CDR2 from the germline V gene are SGHTA and FQGNSA. This CDR3 is 15 amino acids long. The authors ran a second PCR of 7 to 11 cycles using a sample-barcoded 5' primer and a J-beta primer mix. Each of the cDNA molecules was tagged by a template-switch adaptor with 12 random nucleotides. Via MiXCR, TCRdb re-called the 5' RACE reads, giving one row per CDR3 protein. The data contain 1.5 million to 1.8 million distinct CDR3 sequences, 35% to 45% of them singletons. This specimen comes from a study of blood T cells in healthy people across ages. PBMCs were isolated at a quantity of at least 6 million per sample. Total RNA, at least 5 micrograms per sample, was extracted from PBMCs.

Sequencing was done on a sample of blood. The sequence came from a woman between 18 and 29 years old in good health. The V gene is TRBV7-2, the J gene TRBJ2-3; D possibly corresponds to TRBD2 (6 bases). CDR3 in amino acids: CASSLGGLPTDTQYF. CDR3 DNA sequence: TGTGCCAGCAGCTTAGGGGGACTTCCCACAGATACGCAGTATTTT.